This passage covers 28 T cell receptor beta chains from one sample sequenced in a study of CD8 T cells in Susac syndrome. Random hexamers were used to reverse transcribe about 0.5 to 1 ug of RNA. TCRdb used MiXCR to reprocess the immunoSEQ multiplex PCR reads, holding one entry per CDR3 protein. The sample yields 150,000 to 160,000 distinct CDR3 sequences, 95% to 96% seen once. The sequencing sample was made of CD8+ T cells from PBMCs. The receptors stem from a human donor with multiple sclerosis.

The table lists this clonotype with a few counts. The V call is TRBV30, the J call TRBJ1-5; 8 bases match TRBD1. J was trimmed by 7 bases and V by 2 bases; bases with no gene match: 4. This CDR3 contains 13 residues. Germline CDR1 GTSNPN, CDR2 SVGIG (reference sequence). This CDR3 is CAWSSGGGQPQHF. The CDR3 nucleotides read TGTGCCTGGAGTTCAGGGGGCGGCCAGCCCCAGCATTTT.

This CDR3 reads CASSVSGGYLDEQFF. Here the CDR3 DNA reads TGTGCCAGCAGCGTAAGCGGGGGGTATCTGGATGAGCAGTTCTTC. The V and J genes are TRBV9 and TRBJ2-1; 9 nucleotides align to TRBD2. J was trimmed by 8 bases and V by 1 base; bases with no gene match: 7. CDR3 size: 15 residues. Germline V gives CDR1 SGDLS, CDR2 YYNGEE.

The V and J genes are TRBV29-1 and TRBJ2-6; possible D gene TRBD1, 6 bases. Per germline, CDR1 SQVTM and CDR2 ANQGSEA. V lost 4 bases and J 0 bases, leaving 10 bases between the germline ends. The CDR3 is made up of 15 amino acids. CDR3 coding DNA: TGCAGCGTTGTAGGCAGGGGCTCTGGGGCCAACGTCCTGACTTTC. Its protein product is CSVVGRGSGANVLTF.

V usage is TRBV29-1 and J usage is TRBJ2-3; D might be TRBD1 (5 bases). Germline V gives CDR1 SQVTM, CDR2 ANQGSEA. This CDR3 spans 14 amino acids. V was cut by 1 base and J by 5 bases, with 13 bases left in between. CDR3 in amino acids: CSVEVTDAGDTQYF. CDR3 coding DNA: TGCAGCGTTGAAGTGACAGACGCAGGAGATACGCAGTATTTT.

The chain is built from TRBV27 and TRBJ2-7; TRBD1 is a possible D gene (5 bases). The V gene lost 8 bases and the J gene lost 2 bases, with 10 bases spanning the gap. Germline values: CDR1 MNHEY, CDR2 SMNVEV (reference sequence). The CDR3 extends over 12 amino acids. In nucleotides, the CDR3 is TGTGCCAGCGGACACCGGCCCTACGAGCAGTACGTC. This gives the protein CASGHRPYEQYV.

DNA for the CDR3: TGCAGCGTTGAACTGGGGTCCACGGGACGACGGGGGCACGGCGAGCAGTACTTC. As protein: CSVELGSTGRRGHGEQYF. V and J are TRBV29-1 and TRBJ2-7; D assignment may be TRBD1 or TRBD2 (6 bases each). The germline gives CDR1 SQVTM, CDR2 ANQGSEA. Deletions cut 2 bases from V and 6 bases from J, with 29 bases between. This CDR3 region has 18 residues.

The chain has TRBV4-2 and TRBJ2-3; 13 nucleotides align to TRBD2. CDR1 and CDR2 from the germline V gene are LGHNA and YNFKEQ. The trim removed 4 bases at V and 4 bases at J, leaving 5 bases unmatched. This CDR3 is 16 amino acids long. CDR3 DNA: TGTGCCAGCAGCCCCTCACTAGCGGGGGGGGCAGATACGCAGTATTTT. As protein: CASSPSLAGGADTQYF.

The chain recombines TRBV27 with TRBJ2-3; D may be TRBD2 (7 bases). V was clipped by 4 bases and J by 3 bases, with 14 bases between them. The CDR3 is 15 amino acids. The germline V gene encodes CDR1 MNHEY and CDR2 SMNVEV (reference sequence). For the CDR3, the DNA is TGTGCCAGCAGTTCCGAGGGGGGGCCAACAGATACGCAGTATTTT. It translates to CASSSEGGPTDTQYF.

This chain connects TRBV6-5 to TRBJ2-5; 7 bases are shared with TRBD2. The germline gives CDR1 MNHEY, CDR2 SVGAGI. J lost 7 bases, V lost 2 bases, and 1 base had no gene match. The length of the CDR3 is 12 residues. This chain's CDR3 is CASSYGEGTQYF. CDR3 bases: TGTGCCAGCAGTTACGGGGAGGGGACCCAGTACTTC.

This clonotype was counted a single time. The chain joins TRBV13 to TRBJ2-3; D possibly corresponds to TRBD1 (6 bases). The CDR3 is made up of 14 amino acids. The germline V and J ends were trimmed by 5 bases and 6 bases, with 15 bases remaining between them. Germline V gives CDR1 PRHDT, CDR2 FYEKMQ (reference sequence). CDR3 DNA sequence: TGTGCCAGCAGCAATCAGGGGTTCCTCGATACGCAGTATTTT. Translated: CASSNQGFLDTQYF.

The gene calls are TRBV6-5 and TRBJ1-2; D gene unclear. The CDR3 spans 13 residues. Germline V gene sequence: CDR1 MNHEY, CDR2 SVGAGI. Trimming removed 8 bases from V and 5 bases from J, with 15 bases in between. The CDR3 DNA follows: TGTGCCAGCGCCCCGGGAGGCAGTTATGGCTACACCTTC. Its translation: CASAPGGSYGYTF.

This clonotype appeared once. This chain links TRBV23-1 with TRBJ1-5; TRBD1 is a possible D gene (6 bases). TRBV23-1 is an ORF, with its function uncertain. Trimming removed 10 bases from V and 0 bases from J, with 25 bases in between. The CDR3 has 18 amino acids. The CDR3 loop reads CATLTGTRRLYSNQPQHF. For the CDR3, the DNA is TGCGCCACCTTAACCGGGACAAGGAGGCTTTATAGCAATCAGCCCCAGCATTTT.

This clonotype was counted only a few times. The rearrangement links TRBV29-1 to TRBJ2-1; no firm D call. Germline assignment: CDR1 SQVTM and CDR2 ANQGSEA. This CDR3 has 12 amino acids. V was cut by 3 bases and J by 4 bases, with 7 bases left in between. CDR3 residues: CSVDGRYNEQFF. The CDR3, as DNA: TGCAGCGTTGACGGGCGGTACAATGAGCAGTTCTTC.

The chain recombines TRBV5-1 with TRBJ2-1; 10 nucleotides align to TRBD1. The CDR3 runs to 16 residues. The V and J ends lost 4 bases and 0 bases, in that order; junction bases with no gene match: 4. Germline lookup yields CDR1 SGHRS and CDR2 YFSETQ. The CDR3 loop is CASSVGTGVSYNEQFF. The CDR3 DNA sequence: TGCGCCAGCAGCGTAGGGACAGGGGTCTCCTACAATGAGCAGTTCTTC.

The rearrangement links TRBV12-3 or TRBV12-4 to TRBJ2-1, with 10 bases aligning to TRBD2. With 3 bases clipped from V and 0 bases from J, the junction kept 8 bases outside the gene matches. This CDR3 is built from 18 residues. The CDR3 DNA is TGTGCCAGCAGTTTTGTTAGCGGGGGGTCGAGCTCCTACAATGAGCAGTTCTTC. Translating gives CASSFVSGGSSSYNEQFF.

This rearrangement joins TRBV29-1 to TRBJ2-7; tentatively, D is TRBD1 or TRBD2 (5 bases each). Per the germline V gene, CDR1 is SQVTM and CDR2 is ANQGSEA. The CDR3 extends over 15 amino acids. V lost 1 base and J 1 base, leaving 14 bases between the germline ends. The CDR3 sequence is CSVEGGTEGSYEQYF. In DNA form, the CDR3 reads TGCAGCGTTGAAGGGGGTACAGAGGGGTCCTACGAGCAGTACTTC.

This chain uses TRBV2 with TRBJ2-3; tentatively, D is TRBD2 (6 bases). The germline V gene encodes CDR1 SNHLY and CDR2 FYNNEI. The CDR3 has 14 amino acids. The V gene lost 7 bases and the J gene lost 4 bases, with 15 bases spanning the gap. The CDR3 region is CASNPGEGSDTQYF. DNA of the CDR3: TGTGCCAGCAATCCGGGAGAGGGATCAGATACGCAGTATTTT.

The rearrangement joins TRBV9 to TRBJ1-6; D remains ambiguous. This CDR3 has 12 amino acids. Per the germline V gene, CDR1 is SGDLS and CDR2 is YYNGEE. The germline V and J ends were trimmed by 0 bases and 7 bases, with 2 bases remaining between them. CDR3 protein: CASSVDNSPLHF. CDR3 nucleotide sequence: TGTGCCAGCAGCGTAGACAATTCACCCCTCCACTTT.

This chain's CDR3 is CASSVEQLTGELFF. CDR3 in DNA: TGTGCCAGCAGCGTAGAACAGCTCACCGGGGAGCTGTTTTTT. The chain is built from TRBV9 and TRBJ2-2; D not resolved. Germline CDR1 is SGDLS and CDR2 is YYNGEE. V lost 0 bases and J 4 bases, leaving 7 bases between the germline ends. The CDR3 is made up of 14 amino acids.

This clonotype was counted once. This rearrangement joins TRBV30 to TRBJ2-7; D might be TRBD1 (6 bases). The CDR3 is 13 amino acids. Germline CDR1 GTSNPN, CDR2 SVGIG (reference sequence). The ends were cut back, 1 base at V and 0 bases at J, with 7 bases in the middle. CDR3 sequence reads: CAWSGDTSYEQYV. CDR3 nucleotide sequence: TGTGCCTGGAGTGGGGACACCTCCTACGAGCAGTACGTC.

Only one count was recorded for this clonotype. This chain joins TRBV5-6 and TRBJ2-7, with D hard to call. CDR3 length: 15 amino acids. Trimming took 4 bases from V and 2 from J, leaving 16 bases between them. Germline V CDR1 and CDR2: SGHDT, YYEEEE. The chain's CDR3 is CASSLSSVATYEQYF. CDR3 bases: TGTGCCAGCAGCCTGTCCTCGGTGGCGACCTACGAGCAGTACTTC.

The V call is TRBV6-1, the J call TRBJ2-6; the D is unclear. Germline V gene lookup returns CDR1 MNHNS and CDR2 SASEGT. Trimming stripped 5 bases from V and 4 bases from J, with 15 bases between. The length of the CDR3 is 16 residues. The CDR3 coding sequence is TGTGCCAGCAGTCCCTTTGCAGCCTCCGGGGCCAACGTCCTGACTTTC. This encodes CASSPFAASGANVLTF.

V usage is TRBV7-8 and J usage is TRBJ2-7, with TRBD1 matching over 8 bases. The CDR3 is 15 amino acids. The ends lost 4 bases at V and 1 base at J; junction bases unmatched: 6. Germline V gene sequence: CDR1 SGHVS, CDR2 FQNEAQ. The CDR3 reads CASSSTGDTSYEQYF. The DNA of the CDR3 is TGTGCCAGCAGCTCGACAGGGGACACTTCCTACGAGCAGTACTTC.

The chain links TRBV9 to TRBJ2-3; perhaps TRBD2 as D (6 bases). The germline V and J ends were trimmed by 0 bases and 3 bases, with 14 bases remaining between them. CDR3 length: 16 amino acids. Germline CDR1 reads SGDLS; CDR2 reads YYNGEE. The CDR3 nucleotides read TGTGCCAGCAGCGTAGAGGGCAGGAGGGGAACAGATACGCAGTATTTT. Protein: CASSVEGRRGTDTQYF.

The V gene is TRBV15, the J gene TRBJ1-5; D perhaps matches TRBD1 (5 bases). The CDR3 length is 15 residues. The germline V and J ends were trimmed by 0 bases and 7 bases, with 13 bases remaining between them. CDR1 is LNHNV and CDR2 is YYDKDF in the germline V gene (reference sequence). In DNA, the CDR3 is TGTGCCACCAGCAGAGATGGGGCGGAACACCAGCCCCAGCATTTT. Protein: CATSRDGAEHQPQHF.

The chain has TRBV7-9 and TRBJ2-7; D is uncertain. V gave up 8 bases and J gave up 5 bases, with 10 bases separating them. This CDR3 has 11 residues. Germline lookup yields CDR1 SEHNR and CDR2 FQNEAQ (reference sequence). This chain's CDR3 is CASLRHDEQYF. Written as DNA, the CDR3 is TGTGCCAGCCTAAGACATGACGAGCAGTACTTC.

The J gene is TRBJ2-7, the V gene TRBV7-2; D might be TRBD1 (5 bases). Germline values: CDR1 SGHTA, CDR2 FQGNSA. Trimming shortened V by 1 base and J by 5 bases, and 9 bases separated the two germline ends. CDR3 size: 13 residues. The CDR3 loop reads CASSLVQGHEQYV. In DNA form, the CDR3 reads TGTGCCAGCAGCTTAGTTCAGGGTCACGAGCAGTACGTC.

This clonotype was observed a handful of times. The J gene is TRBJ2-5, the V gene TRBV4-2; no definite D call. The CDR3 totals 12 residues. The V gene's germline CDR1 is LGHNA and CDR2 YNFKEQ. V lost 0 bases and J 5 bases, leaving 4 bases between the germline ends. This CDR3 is CASSQDLETQYF. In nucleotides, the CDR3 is TGTGCCAGCAGCCAAGATCTCGAGACCCAGTACTTC.